This entry is about one TCR beta chain. TCR beta chains were sequenced at survey level with immunoSEQ. TCRdb keeps only in-frame clones here, not all; method: immunoSEQ multiplex PCR. Here the sample spans approximately 70,000 clones, about 93% being singletons. Sample: PBMCs. The receptor was derived from a man aged 40-55 years with rheumatoid arthritis.

The chain's CDR3 is CASWLNTGELFF. Here the CDR3 DNA reads TGTGCCAGTTGGCTGAACACCGGGGAGCTGTTTTTT. The chain uses TRBV27 and TRBJ2-2; D not resolved. V shed 9 bases and J shed 1 base, with 6 bases lying between them. The CDR3 sequence is 12 residues long. Germline CDR1 reads MNHEY; CDR2 reads SMNVEV (reference sequence).